This entry describes one T cell receptor (beta chain). What it binds is not known. The CDR3 sequence is 15 residues long. Trimming at V came to 2 bases and at J to 0 bases, leaving 4 bases not matched to a gene. Germline V gives CDR1 MRHNA, CDR2 SNTAGT. The sample comes from a study of shared clonotypes between healthy human individuals. Study in general: Each donor's CD8 memory used one plate, CD8 naive two, each CD4 subset three.

Study results and limitations: Depth of sequencing was expected to influence donor clonotype sharing. Naive subsets generally exceeded memory subsets in estimated richness.

Clones were sequenced by immunoSEQ multiplex PCR, and TCRdb holds only the in-frame ones, with some missing. The table lists roughly 700,000 clones, about 90% of them singletons. This sequence originates from a man aged 18 to 29 in good health. Some clones in this sample may be carry-over from other donors' samples. The sample was memory CD8+ T cells from PBMCs. Subset indicated: CD45RO+ cells pooled with CCR7-negative TemRA cells. V usage is TRBV6-4 and J usage is TRBJ2-7; TRBD2 matches 7 bases. The CDR3 reads CASSDRSGNSYEQYF. The CDR3 DNA reads as TGTGCCAGCAGTGACCGGAGCGGGAACTCCTACGAGCAGTACTTC.